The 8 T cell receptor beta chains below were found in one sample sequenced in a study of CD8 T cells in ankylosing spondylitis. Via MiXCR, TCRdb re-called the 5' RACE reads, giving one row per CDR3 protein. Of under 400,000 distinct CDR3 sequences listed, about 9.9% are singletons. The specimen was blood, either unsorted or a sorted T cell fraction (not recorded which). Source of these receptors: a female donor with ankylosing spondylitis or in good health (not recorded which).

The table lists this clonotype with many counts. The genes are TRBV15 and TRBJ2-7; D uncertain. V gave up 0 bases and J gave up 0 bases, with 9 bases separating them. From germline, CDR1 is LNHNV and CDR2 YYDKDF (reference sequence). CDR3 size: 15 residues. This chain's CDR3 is CATSRDHQISYEQYF. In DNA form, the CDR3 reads TGTGCCACCAGCAGAGACCACCAGATCTCCTACGAGCAGTACTTC.

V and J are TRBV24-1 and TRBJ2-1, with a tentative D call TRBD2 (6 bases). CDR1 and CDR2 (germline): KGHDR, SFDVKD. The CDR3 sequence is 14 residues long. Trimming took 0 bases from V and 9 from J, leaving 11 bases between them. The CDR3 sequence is CATSDLRHGGEQFF. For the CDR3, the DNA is TGTGCCACCAGTGATTTGAGGCACGGGGGTGAGCAGTTCTTC.

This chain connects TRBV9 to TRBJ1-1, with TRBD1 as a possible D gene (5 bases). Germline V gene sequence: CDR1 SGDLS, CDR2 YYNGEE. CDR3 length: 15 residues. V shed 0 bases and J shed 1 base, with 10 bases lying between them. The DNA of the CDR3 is TGTGCCAGCAGCGTAGTGGGACCGGGGAACACTGAAGCTTTCTTT. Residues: CASSVVGPGNTEAFF.

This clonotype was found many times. CDR3 in amino acids: CAWSGFGELFF. The CDR3 DNA is TGTGCCTGGAGCGGGTTCGGGGAGCTGTTTTTT. V is TRBV12-3 or TRBV12-4 and J is TRBJ2-2; the D gene is possibly TRBD2 (6 bases). V lost 11 bases to trimming and J lost 7 bases, with 11 bases between them. This CDR3 region has 11 residues.

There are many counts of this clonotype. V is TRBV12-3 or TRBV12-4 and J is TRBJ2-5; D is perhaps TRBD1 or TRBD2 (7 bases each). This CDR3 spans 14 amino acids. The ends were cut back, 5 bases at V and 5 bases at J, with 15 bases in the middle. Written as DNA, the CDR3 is TGTGCCAGCAGTATACGACAGGGAGGGGAGACCCAGTACTTC. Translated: CASSIRQGGETQYF.

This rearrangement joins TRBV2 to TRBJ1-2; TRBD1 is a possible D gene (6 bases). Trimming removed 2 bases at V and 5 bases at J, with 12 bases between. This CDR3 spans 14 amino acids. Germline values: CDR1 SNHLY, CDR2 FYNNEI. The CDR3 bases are TGTGCCAGCAGTGAAAAGGGGGGAGGATATGGCTACACCTTC. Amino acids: CASSEKGGGYGYTF.

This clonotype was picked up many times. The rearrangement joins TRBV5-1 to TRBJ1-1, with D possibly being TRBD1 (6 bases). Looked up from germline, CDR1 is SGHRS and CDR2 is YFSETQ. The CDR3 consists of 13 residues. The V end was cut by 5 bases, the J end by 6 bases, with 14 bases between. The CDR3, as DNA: TGCGCCAGCAGGACAGGAGACACCTCTGAAGCTTTCTTT. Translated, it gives CASRTGDTSEAFF.

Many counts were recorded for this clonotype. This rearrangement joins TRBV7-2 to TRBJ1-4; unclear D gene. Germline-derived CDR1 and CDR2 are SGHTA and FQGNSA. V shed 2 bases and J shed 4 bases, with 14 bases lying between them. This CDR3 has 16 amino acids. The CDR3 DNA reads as TGTGCCAGCAGCTTAAGGCGGGTCAGCCGTAATGAAAAACTGTTTTTT. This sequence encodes CASSLRRVSRNEKLFF.